Listed here are 21 T cell receptor beta chains from one sample, sequenced in a study of blood T cells in healthy people across ages. The authors ran a second PCR of 7 to 11 cycles using a sample-barcoded 5' primer and a J-beta primer mix. In TCRdb, the 5' RACE reads were re-called with MiXCR into one record per CDR3 protein. The table lists approximately 800,000 distinct CDR3 sequences, roughly 24% of them singletons. This sample was also put to use in a study of T cells of mothers and their children.

Sequenced input: blood. The receptors come from a boy younger than 18 in good health.

This chain joins TRBV4-3 and TRBJ2-5, with 9 bases matching TRBD2. The end of the DNA fits TRBJ2-1 better, so the J call may be wrong. This CDR3 region has 19 residues. Germline assignment: CDR1 LGHNA and CDR2 YSLEER. The CDR3 nucleotides are TGCGCCAGCAGCCACCTAGAGGGGAGCCTAGCGGGGAGGAGGGATGAGCAGTTCTTC. Protein: CASSHLEGSLAGRRDEQFF.

The CDR3: CASSLAYSSYEQYF. CDR3 bases: TGTGCCAGCAGCTTAGCGTACAGCTCCTACGAGCAGTACTTC. The chain joins TRBV7-9 to TRBJ2-7; D uncertain. Deletions cut 0 bases from V and 0 bases from J, with 6 bases between. The CDR3 is made up of 14 amino acids. The V gene's germline CDR1 is SEHNR and CDR2 FQNEAQ (reference sequence).

The sample holds a few counts of this clonotype. One end of the junction does not line up with germline, which may come from a read error. The chain uses TRBV20-1 and TRBJ2-1; TRBD2 agrees at 8 bases. Germline CDR1 reads DFQATT; CDR2 reads SNEGSKA (reference sequence). The CDR3 runs 17 residues. The CDR3 coding sequence is TGCAGTGCTAGAGGCCCGGGGGGGTCCAGCTCCTACAATGAGCGGTTCTTC. The encoded protein is CSARGPGGSSSYNERFF.

The chain employs TRBV20-1 and TRBJ2-5; D call uncertain. The DNA end favors TRBJ2-7, so the J call may be wrong. CDR1 DFQATT and CDR2 SNEGSKA come from the germline V gene (reference sequence). This CDR3 has 15 amino acids. DNA of the CDR3: TGCAGTGCTAGAGATCCCGCAGACCACGTCGACGAGCAGTACTTC. Residues: CSARDPADHVDEQYF.

The chain recombines TRBV28 with TRBJ1-2; TRBD1 is a possible D gene (5 bases). The germline V gene has CDR1 MDHEN and CDR2 SYDVKM. The CDR3 spans 15 residues. Trimming stripped 4 bases from V and 4 bases from J, with 16 bases between. The CDR3 loop reads CASSSTGGYSYGYTF. The CDR3 DNA sequence: TGTGCCAGCAGTTCCACCGGGGGATACAGCTATGGCTACACCTTC.

The CDR3 DNA is TGTGCCAGCACCCGGGGGCCCACCGGGGAGCTGTTTTTT. It specifies CASTRGPTGELFF. The chain uses TRBV12-3 or TRBV12-4 and TRBJ2-2; D possibly matches TRBD1 or TRBD2 (6 bases each). V dropped 7 bases and J dropped 4 bases, with 10 bases sitting between them. This CDR3 contains 13 residues.

In its sample, this clonotype was seen many times. The chain has TRBV28 and TRBJ2-1; no reliable D call. Germline values: CDR1 MDHEN, CDR2 SYDVKM. The germline V and J ends were trimmed by 8 bases and 2 bases, with 16 bases remaining between them. CDR3 length: 15 amino acids. The CDR3 nucleotides read TGTGCCAGCTGCAGTTTAACCCGGACCTACAATGAGCAGTTCTTC. Protein product: CASCSLTRTYNEQFF.

This clonotype has a handful of counts. The V gene is TRBV5-1, the J gene TRBJ2-7; 7 bases are a match to TRBD1. The CDR3 contains 13 residues. Germline CDR1 is SGHRS and CDR2 is YFSETQ. The trim removed 6 bases at V and 1 base at J, leaving 4 bases unmatched. The CDR3 here is CASTNRGSYEQYF. The CDR3 nucleotides are TGCGCCAGCACTAACAGGGGATCCTACGAGCAGTACTTC.

V usage is TRBV7-2 and J usage is TRBJ2-4; D may be TRBD2 (6 bases). V was clipped by 0 bases and J by 0 bases, with 9 bases between them. Germline CDR1 is SGHTA and CDR2 is FQGNSA. The CDR3 extends over 16 amino acids. Here the CDR3 reads CASSLAGRSAKNIQYF. CDR3 sequence (DNA): TGTGCCAGCAGCTTAGCGGGGAGGTCAGCCAAAAACATTCAGTACTTC.

This clonotype was observed a few times. The rearrangement links TRBV28 to TRBJ1-1; perhaps TRBD1 as D (5 bases). Per the germline V gene, CDR1 is MDHEN and CDR2 is SYDVKM. V was clipped by 6 bases and J by 4 bases, with 18 bases between them. The CDR3 is 15 amino acids. For the CDR3, the DNA is TGTGCCAGCAGCCCCGCGAAGGGGCCTAGCACTGAAGCTTTCTTT. Protein product: CASSPAKGPSTEAFF. Looking up the rest from reference TRBV28 and TRBJ1-1 gives the full variable domain: DVKVTQSSRYLVKRTGEKVFLECVQDMDHENMFWYRQDPGLGLRLIYFSYDVKMKEKGDIPEGYSVSREKKERFSLILESASTNQTSMYLCASSPAKGPSTEAFFGQGTRLTVV.

V and J are TRBV12-3 or TRBV12-4 and TRBJ2-2, with 7 bases identical to TRBD1. This CDR3 contains 16 residues. Trimming removed 6 bases from V and 5 bases from J; junction bases left unmatched: 12. In DNA form, the CDR3 reads TGTGCCAGCAGCCCCGGTGACAGGGATTGGACCGGGGAGCTGTTTTTT. It yields the protein CASSPGDRDWTGELFF.

This clonotype was detected many times. The chain is built from TRBV11-2 and TRBJ1-5; 8 positions match TRBD1. The junction had 6 bases not matched to a gene; V was cut back by 2 bases and J by 6 bases. The CDR3 has 15 amino acids. Germline V gene data show CDR1 as SGHAT and CDR2 as FQNNGV. The DNA for the CDR3 is TGTGCCAGCAGCTTACGGACAGGGCCAGGTCAGCCCCAGCATTTT. It translates to CASSLRTGPGQPQHF.

The V gene is TRBV29-1, the J gene TRBJ2-5, with D perhaps TRBD2 (6 bases). The length of the CDR3 is 15 residues. CDR1 and CDR2 from the germline V gene are SQVTM and ANQGSEA. The V end was cut by 2 bases, the J end by 0 bases, with 13 bases between. CDR3 sequence: CSVERYRGYQETQYF. The CDR3 DNA follows: TGCAGCGTTGAACGGTATCGGGGGTACCAAGAGACCCAGTACTTC.

CDR3 coding DNA: TGCAGTGCTGGAAGACAGGGTGACGGCTACACCTTC. This codes for CSAGRQGDGYTF. The gene calls are TRBV20-1 and TRBJ1-2; 7 bases are a match to TRBD1. Germline CDR1 and CDR2: DFQATT and SNEGSKA (reference sequence). J lost 8 bases, V lost 5 bases, and 8 bases had no gene match. The CDR3 spans 12 residues.

This clonotype was seen only a few times. The rearrangement links TRBV2 to TRBJ2-5; 9 bases are a match to TRBD1. CDR1 is SNHLY, CDR2 FYNNEI, per germline. The CDR3 length is 14 residues. Losses at the gene ends were 6 bases for V and 3 bases for J; bases not matched to a gene: 5. CDR3 loop: CASREGQGKETQYF. CDR3 DNA: TGTGCCAGCAGGGAGGGACAGGGAAAAGAGACCCAGTACTTC.

Only a few counts were recorded for this clonotype. The chain employs TRBV10-1 and TRBJ2-1; D not certain. V lost 2 bases and J lost 6, with 11 bases in between. Germline values: CDR1 WNHNN, CDR2 SYGVQD (reference sequence). This CDR3 comprises 14 residues. DNA of the CDR3: TGCGCCAGCAGTGAGCCCCAAAGCGCCAATGAGCAGTTCTTC. It codes for CASSEPQSANEQFF.

The chain uses TRBV20-1 and TRBJ2-7; a weak D match, TRBD1 (6 bases). There are 13 residues in the CDR3. V gave up 6 bases and J gave up 6 bases, with 18 bases separating them. CDR1 DFQATT and CDR2 SNEGSKA come from the germline V gene (reference sequence). The CDR3 DNA reads TGCAGTGCCGACGCGGACAGCTATCTCGAGCAGTACTTC. This gives the protein CSADADSYLEQYF.

The genes are TRBV29-1 and TRBJ1-2; TRBD1 aligns across 12 bases. Unmatched junction bases numbered 11, after V lost 6 bases and J lost 3 bases. CDR1 SQVTM and CDR2 ANQGSEA come from the germline V gene. The CDR3 has 16 residues. Here the CDR3 reads CSVENSGTGGHYGYTF. In DNA form, the CDR3 reads TGCAGCGTCGAAAACTCCGGGACAGGGGGCCACTATGGCTACACCTTC.

This clonotype was seen a few times. The chain is built from TRBV5-1 and TRBJ2-5; the D is unclear. With the DNA end fitting TRBJ2-1 better, the J assignment may be wrong. The CDR3 totals 15 residues. Germline V gene data show CDR1 as SGHRS and CDR2 as YFSETQ. This chain's CDR3 is CASRHLGWSYNEQFF. The CDR3 DNA is TGCGCCAGCCGACACTTGGGATGGTCTTACAATGAGCAGTTCTTC.

This clonotype was seen only a few times. J is TRBJ2-6 and V is TRBV20-1; 8 bases fit TRBD1. Losses at the gene ends were 4 bases for V and 4 bases for J; bases not matched to a gene: 6. The length of the CDR3 is 15 residues. The germline CDR1 and CDR2 sequences are DFQATT and SNEGSKA (reference sequence). DNA for the CDR3: TGCAGTGCTACTCGACAGGGGACAGGGGCCAACGTCCTGACTTTC. It is translated as CSATRQGTGANVLTF.

There are a few counts of this clonotype. This rearrangement joins TRBV20-1 to TRBJ1-2, with D perhaps matching TRBD1 (6 bases). V gave up 5 bases and J gave up 2 bases, with 12 bases separating them. The CDR3 is made up of 13 amino acids. Germline CDR1 is DFQATT and CDR2 is SNEGSKA (reference sequence). For the CDR3, the DNA is TGCAGTGCTCGACAGGAGGTGAACTATGGCTACACCTTC. It translates to CSARQEVNYGYTF.